This T cell receptor (beta chain) was identified during a study of cytomegalovirus exposure and HLA in healthy donors. Study-level points and caveats: A later analysis, which compared TCR beta chains of equal frequency, found the HLA-associated ones more clonally expanded. The majority of CMV-associated TCR beta chains were reported as apparently HLA-restricted in a later analysis.

In regard to this clone: What it binds is not known.

60 Vbeta and 13 Jbeta primers were used in PCR. Generated by immunoSEQ multiplex PCR, the TCRdb table keeps only in-frame clones and is missing some. This sample yields more than 150,000 clones, of which about 90% are seen a single time; about 0.23% belongs to the top ten. Trimming took off 3 bases at V and 3 bases at J, with 10 bases between the two ends. This CDR3 is 14 amino acids long. Germline V gives CDR1 LGHNA, CDR2 YSLEER. The TCR comes from a girl in the first two years of life in good health and CMV-seronegative. The material sequenced was PBMCs. The chain couples TRBV4-3 to TRBJ2-3; D might be TRBD2 (6 bases). The CDR3 protein is CASSQEGRTDTQYF. The CDR3 nucleotides read TGCGCCAGCAGCCAGGAGGGCCGAACAGATACGCAGTATTTT.